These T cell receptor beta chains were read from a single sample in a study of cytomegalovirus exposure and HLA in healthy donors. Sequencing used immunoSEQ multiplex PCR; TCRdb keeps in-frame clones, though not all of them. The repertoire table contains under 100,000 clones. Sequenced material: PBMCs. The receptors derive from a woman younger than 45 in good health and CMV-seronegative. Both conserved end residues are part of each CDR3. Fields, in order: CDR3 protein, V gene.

cdr3_aa: CASSYPGVNTEAFF; v_call: TRBV6-6
cdr3_aa: CSAGSNYGYTF; v_call: TRBV29-1
cdr3_aa: CASSALTNNEQFF; v_call: TRBV6-4
cdr3_aa: CASSWDRGNNEQFF; v_call: TRBV5-4
cdr3_aa: CASSHLTGSYGYTF; v_call: TRBV28
cdr3_aa: CASSWDSSYEQYF; v_call: TRBV5-4
cdr3_aa: CASSSPSGRANNEQFF; v_call: TRBV6-6
cdr3_aa: CASKHPGDEQYF; v_call: TRBV28
cdr3_aa: CASSLGTGDGYTF; v_call: TRBV7-8
cdr3_aa: CATSREYVRRGEQFF; v_call: TRBV15
cdr3_aa: CASSRTTGYEQYF; v_call: TRBV4-1
cdr3_aa: CASSVATVKAGNTIYF; v_call: TRBV6-1
cdr3_aa: CASSSQGRGETQYF; v_call: TRBV5-1
cdr3_aa: CASSAGRGGTDTQYF; v_call: TRBV9
cdr3_aa: CSVELRDYEQYF; v_call: TRBV29-1
cdr3_aa: CASSPRQGAEGQETQYF; v_call: TRBV7-9